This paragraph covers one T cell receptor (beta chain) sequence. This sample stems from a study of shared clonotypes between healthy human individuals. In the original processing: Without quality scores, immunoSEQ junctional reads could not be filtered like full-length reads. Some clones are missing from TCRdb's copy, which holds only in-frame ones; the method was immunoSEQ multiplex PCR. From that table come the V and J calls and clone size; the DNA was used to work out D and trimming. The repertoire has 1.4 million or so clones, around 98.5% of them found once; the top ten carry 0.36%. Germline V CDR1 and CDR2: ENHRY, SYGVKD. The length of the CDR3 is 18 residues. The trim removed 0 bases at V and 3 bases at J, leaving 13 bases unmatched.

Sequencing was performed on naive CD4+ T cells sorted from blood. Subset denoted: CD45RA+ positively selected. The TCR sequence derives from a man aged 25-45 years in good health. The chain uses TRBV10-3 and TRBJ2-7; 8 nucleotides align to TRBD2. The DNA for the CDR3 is TGTGCCATCAGTGAGTCCCCAAACTCAGCGGGGGCTGGCTACGAGCAGTACTTC. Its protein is CAISESPNSAGAGYEQYF.